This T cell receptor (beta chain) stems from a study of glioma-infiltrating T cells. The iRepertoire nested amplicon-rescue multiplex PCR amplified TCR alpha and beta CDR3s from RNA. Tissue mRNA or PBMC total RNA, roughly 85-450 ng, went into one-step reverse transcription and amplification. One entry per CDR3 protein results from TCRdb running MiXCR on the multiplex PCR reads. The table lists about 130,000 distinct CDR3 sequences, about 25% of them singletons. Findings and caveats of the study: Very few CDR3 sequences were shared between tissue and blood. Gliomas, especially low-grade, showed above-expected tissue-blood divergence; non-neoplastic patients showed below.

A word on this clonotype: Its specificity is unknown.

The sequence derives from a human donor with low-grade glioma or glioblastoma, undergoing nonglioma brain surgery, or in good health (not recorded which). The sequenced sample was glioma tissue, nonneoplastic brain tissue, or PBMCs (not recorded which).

The CDR3 loop reads CAVAAPYNSPLHF. The CDR3 nucleotides read TGTGCGGTAGCCGCTCCCTATAATTCACCCCTCCACTTT. The rearrangement uses TRBV7-2 and TRBJ1-6; D uncertain. The CDR3 contains 13 residues. The germline gives CDR1 SGHTA, CDR2 FQGNSA.